This T cell receptor (beta chain) was retrieved from a study of beta chain features in type 1 diabetes. Study outcomes and limitations: A moderate, significant TCRB CDR3 shortening appeared in type 1 diabetes across four CD4+ subsets.

Concerning this clone itself: As yet, its antigen is unknown.

The isolated RNA, all of it, was reverse transcribed, so expressed TCRB transcripts were what got sequenced. TCRdb's copy holds only in-frame clones and misses some; the assay was immunoSEQ multiplex PCR. The sample lists approximately 250,000 clones, less than 30% occurring once. CDR3 size: 14 residues. Germline loops: CDR1 SNHLY, CDR2 FYNNEI. V lost 4 bases and J lost 5; bases outside the gene matches: 5. The chain carries TRBV2 and TRBJ2-5; 9 bases align to TRBD1. The sample taken for sequencing was naive CD4+ T cells from blood. This TCR was recovered from a woman in her 30s with type 1 diabetes. CDR3 residues: CASSAGQGMETQYF. In DNA, the CDR3 is TGTGCCAGCAGTGCGGGACAGGGAATGGAGACCCAGTACTTC.